A selection of T cell receptor beta chains follows, all from one sample in a study of blood T cell repertoires in COVID-19. Produced via immunoSEQ multiplex PCR; TCRdb's table is partial and in-frame only. Altogether hundreds of thousands of clones are present, about 89% being singletons, with the ten largest covering about 2.1%. The sample comprised peripheral blood. Source of these receptors: a woman aged 55-70 years with COVID-19, enrolled during active disease. Both conserved end residues are part of each CDR3. The D gene is left open where the match is weak. Size is stated for part of the rows, as once, few or many counts, or as a class when the clone is expanded.

j_gene	abundance	v_gene	d_gene	CDR3nt	CDR3aa
TRBJ1-1	-	TRBV9	-	TGTGCCAGCAGCGTCCGAGAGAACACTGAAGCTTTCTTT	CASSVRENTEAFF
TRBJ1-1	few	TRBV5-4	TRBD1	TGTGCCAGCAGCTTGGCCGGACAGGGAAGAGCTTTCTTT	CASSLAGQGRAFF
TRBJ2-4	once	TRBV20-1	-	TGCAGTGCTACAGGGGTGGGCATTCAGTACTTC	CSATGVGIQYF
TRBJ2-1	-	TRBV4-1	-	TGCGCCAGCAGCCAAGTAGAGAGCTCCTACAATGAGCAGTTCTTC	CASSQVESSYNEQFF
TRBJ1-5	-	TRBV5-6	TRBD1	TGTGCCAGCAGCCGACAGGGGGGGAGCAATCAGCCCCAGCATTTT	CASSRQGGSNQPQHF
TRBJ1-5	-	TRBV19	TRBD1	TGTGCCAGTAGTATAGGACAGGGGGCACAGCCCCAGCATTTT	CASSIGQGAQPQHF
TRBJ2-2	-	TRBV9	TRBD2	TGTGCCAGCAGCGTAGCCCCTAGCGGGGGAGGGGCCACCGGGGAGCTGTTTTTT	CASSVAPSGGGATGELFF
TRBJ2-1	-	TRBV7-9	TRBD2	TGTGCCAGCAGCCCCCCGGGTGGGAGGGACAATGAGCAGTTCTTC	CASSPPGGRDNEQFF
TRBJ1-5	-	TRBV2	-	TGTGCCAGCAGTCTTGACAGGTTAGCAGGTCAGCCCCAGCATTTT	CASSLDRLAGQPQHF
TRBJ2-1	-	TRBV18	TRBD2	TGTGCCAGCTCACCCCTACTAGCGGGGGACTACAATGAGCAGTTCTTC	CASSPLLAGDYNEQFF
TRBJ2-1	-	TRBV6-5	-	TGTGCCAGCAGTTACTCGAGGACACCCTCCAATGAGCAGTTCTTC	CASSYSRTPSNEQFF
TRBJ1-2	-	TRBV29-1	-	TGCAGCGTTGAGGGCGGGGAATCCCATAACTATGGCTACACCTTC	CSVEGGESHNYGYTF
TRBJ2-5	-	TRBV28	-	TGTGCCTCGTCCCCCTCTCAAGAGACCCAGTACTTC	CASSPSQETQYF
TRBJ1-4	-	TRBV24-1	TRBD1	TGTGCCACCAGTGACAGGGGACAGGGGACAACTAATGAAAAACTGTTTTTT	CATSDRGQGTTNEKLFF
TRBJ2-7	-	TRBV9	-	TGTGCCAGCAGCCCTCGGACAGAGCAATACGAGCAGTACTTC	CASSPRTEQYEQYF
TRBJ2-7	-	TRBV5-1	TRBD2	TGCGCCAGCAGCCCGGTAACGGGGGGGCCCGGAGTGCAGTACTTC	CASSPVTGGPGVQYF
TRBJ1-5	-	TRBV19	-	TGTGCCAGTAGTACCGAAAGAGCGGGGAATCAGCCCCAGCATTTT	CASSTERAGNQPQHF
TRBJ2-7	-	TRBV19	-	TGTGCCAGTAGTGGCCAGGGAAGTGCCTACGAGCAGTACTTC	CASSGQGSAYEQYF
TRBJ1-5	once	TRBV4-1	TRBD1	TGCGCCAGCAGCCATTCCGGGACAGGGAATCAGCCCCAGCATTTT	CASSHSGTGNQPQHF
TRBJ2-1	-	TRBV9	TRBD2	TGTGCCAGCAGCGTAGGACTAGCGGGGGGTCTGGATGAGCAGTTCTTC	CASSVGLAGGLDEQFF
TRBJ1-4	-	TRBV5-5	-	TGTGCCAGCAGCTTGGATCAGGGCAGGGAAAAACTGTTTTTT	CASSLDQGREKLFF
TRBJ1-1	-	TRBV5-1	-	TGCGCCAGCAGCTTGGGGGCCAGGGCGAACACTGAAGCTTTCTTT	CASSLGARANTEAFF
TRBJ1-2	-	TRBV28	TRBD1	TGTGCCAGCAGTCGGGACAGGGTACGGTATGGCTACACCTTC	CASSRDRVRYGYTF
TRBJ2-5	-	TRBV7-9	TRBD1	TGTGCCAGCAGCAAAGGGACAGGGGGAGAGACCCAGTACTTC	CASSKGTGGETQYF
TRBJ1-1	-	TRBV5-6	-	TGTGCCAGCAGCTGGCGACGGCCTAGGTCTATGAACACTGAAGCTTTCTTT	CASSWRRPRSMNTEAFF
TRBJ2-5	-	TRBV5-1	TRBD2	TGCGCCAGCAGCTTAGGAGCGGGGGTAGAAGAGACCCAGTACTTC	CASSLGAGVEETQYF
TRBJ2-3	-	TRBV27	TRBD2	TGTGCCAGCAGTCCAGCGGGGGTCCTCGATACGCAGTATTTT	CASSPAGVLDTQYF
TRBJ2-5	-	TRBV5-6	-	TGTGCCAGCACCCCCGGGAACTCGCCAGAGACCCAGTACTTC	CASTPGNSPETQYF
TRBJ2-5	-	TRBV3-1/TRBV3-2	-	TGTGCCAGCAGCCAACAAGGGACTCTTCAAGAGACCCAGTACTTC	CASSQQGTLQETQYF
TRBJ1-2	-	TRBV18	TRBD1	TGTGCCAGCTCACCAACAGGGGATGCTAACTATGGCTACACCTTC	CASSPTGDANYGYTF
TRBJ1-5	-	TRBV6-1	-	TGTGCCAGCAGTGCACGACAGCTTGGGGGCAATCAGCCCCAGCATTTT	CASSARQLGGNQPQHF
TRBJ2-7	-	TRBV19	TRBD1	TGTGCCAGTAGTAGCGCCGTCCAGGGGGCGGGCTACGAGCAGTACTTC	CASSSAVQGAGYEQYF
TRBJ1-1	-	TRBV5-1	-	TGCGCCAGCAGCTTGGCCCCGGTGGACAGACGCATTGGTTACGAAGCTTTCTTT	CASSLAPVDRRIGYEAFF
TRBJ2-7	-	TRBV19	-	TGTGCCAGTAGTTTAGACAGAACCTACGAGCAGTACTTC	CASSLDRTYEQYF
TRBJ2-5	-	TRBV12-5	-	TGTGCTAGTGGTTTGGTACGTGACGGGTCATCCAGGGCGGTGACCCAGTACTTC	CASGLVRDGSSRAVTQYF
TRBJ2-7	-	TRBV2	-	TGTGCCAAGAGGGAGGTGCTCTCCTACGAGCAGTACTTC	CAKREVLSYEQYF
TRBJ1-1	-	TRBV6-5	-	TGTGCCAGCAGTTACGAAGCGGACACTGAAGCTTTCTTT	CASSYEADTEAFF
TRBJ1-6	once	TRBV6-1	-	TGTGCCAGCAGTGAGGCATCGGCGGGTTCACCCCTCCACTTT	CASSEASAGSPLHF
TRBJ1-1	once	TRBV5-1	-	TGCGCCAGCAGCTTGTTACAGGCCTTGGACACTGAAGCTTTCTTT	CASSLLQALDTEAFF
TRBJ2-7	-	TRBV15	TRBD2	TGTGCCACCAGCGGTTTTACGGGGGGGAACGAGCAGTACTTC	CATSGFTGGNEQYF
TRBJ2-1	-	TRBV7-9	TRBD2	TGTGCCAGCAGCCGTACCGGGGGGAAGAGTAATGAGCAGTTCTTC	CASSRTGGKSNEQFF
TRBJ1-1	-	TRBV5-1	-	TGCGCCAGCAGCTTGGGGCCTGAAGCTTTCTTT	CASSLGPEAFF